These 3 T cell receptor beta chains originate from one sample sequenced in a study of cytomegalovirus exposure and HLA in healthy donors. Clones were read by immunoSEQ multiplex PCR, and TCRdb kept only the in-frame ones, dropping some. This sample has about 58,000 clones, with 90% found just once. The source material was PBMCs. All receptors derive from a man aged 18 to 35 in good health and CMV-seronegative.

The V and J genes are TRBV6-1 and TRBJ1-5; the match to TRBD1 covers 9 bases. This CDR3 is 15 amino acids long. The ends lost 3 bases at V and 3 bases at J; junction bases unmatched: 3. In germline, CDR1 is MNHNS, CDR2 SASEGT. The CDR3 DNA reads as TGTGCCAGCAGTGACGGGACAGGGAACAATCAGCCCCAGCATTTT. The encoded protein is CASSDGTGNNQPQHF.

The chain uses TRBV7-6 and TRBJ2-5; TRBD2 matches at 9 bases. V trimming: 1 base; J trimming: 4 bases; junction bases outside the gene matches: 16. The CDR3 totals 19 residues. Germline V gene lookup returns CDR1 SGHVS and CDR2 FNYEAQ. CDR3 bases: TGTGCCAGCAGCTTAGAATCCGGAATAGCGGGAGACCCAACAGAGACCCAGTACTTC. Its protein is CASSLESGIAGDPTETQYF.

The chain combines TRBV7-9 with TRBJ2-7; TRBD2 matches at 7 bases. This CDR3 is 15 amino acids long. The trim removed 5 bases at V and 5 bases at J, leaving 12 bases unmatched. The germline CDR1 and CDR2 sequences are SEHNR and FQNEAQ (reference sequence). CDR3 sequence (DNA): TGTGCCAGCAGCCAAGGTGCGGGAGCGGGCAACGAGCAGTACTTC. It is translated as CASSQGAGAGNEQYF.